This T cell receptor (beta chain) was obtained from a study of CD8+CD57+ T cells in acquired aplastic anemia. Study as a whole: The study obtained an average of roughly 2.9 ug of DNA from sorted CD4+ and CD8+ cells. Roughly 10.8 million reads were obtained on average for healthy donor CD4+ cells.

To note about this clonotype: The antigen is undetermined.

The TCR beta profiling, which covered VDJ combination and CDR3 sequence, was carried out using genomic DNA as the template. Each CDR3 protein is one row after TCRdb ran MiXCR on the reads. The table records 150,000 to 200,000 distinct CDR3 sequences, roughly 45% of them present only once. Overall study results and limits: The number of CD8+ CDR3 sequences shared by patients and controls was around 30. CD8+ Simpson's diversity did not differ significantly between patients and controls.

The CDR3 has 13 amino acids. Germline V gene lookup returns CDR1 SGHAT and CDR2 FQNNGV. V was pared by 6 bases and J by 2 bases, with 10 bases between. The sequence derives from a human donor in good health. The rearrangement links TRBV11-2 to TRBJ2-5; D perhaps matches TRBD1 (5 bases). Sequencing input: sorted CD4+, CD8+, or CD8+CD57+ T cells (not recorded which) from PBMCs. Here the CDR3 reads CASSRQLQETQYF. DNA for the CDR3: TGTGCCAGCAGTCGACAGCTACAAGAGACCCAGTACTTC.